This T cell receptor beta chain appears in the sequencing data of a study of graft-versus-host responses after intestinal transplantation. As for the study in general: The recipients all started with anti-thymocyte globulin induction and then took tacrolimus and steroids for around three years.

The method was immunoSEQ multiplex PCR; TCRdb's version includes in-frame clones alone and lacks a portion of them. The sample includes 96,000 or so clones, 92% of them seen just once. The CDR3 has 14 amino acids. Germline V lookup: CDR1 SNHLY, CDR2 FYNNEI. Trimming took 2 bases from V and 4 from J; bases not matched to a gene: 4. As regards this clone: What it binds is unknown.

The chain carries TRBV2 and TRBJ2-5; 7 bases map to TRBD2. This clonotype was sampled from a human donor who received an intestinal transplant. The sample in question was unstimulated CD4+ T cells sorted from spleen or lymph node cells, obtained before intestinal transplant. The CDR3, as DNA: TGTGCCAGCAGTGAATCGACTAGCCGAGAGACCCAGTACTTC. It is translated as CASSESTSRETQYF.